This passage covers 21 T cell receptor beta chains from one sample sequenced in a study of T cell responses to AZD1222 COVID-19 vaccine. Sequencing was performed with immunoSEQ multiplex PCR; in TCRdb, only in-frame clones are kept and a portion is missing. The sample includes roughly 120,000 clones, about 90% seen only once; the top ten take approximately 9.2%. The sequencing here drew on peripheral blood, taken on day 0 of AZD1222 vaccination. Receptors originate from an adult in good health.

The V and J genes are TRBV5-1 and TRBJ2-5, with 12 bases lining up with TRBD2. V dropped 0 bases and J dropped 5; count of bases not matched to a gene: 2. This CDR3 has 15 amino acids. Germline loops: CDR1 SGHRS, CDR2 YFSETQ. For the CDR3, the DNA is TGCGCCAGCAGCTTGGGGACTAGCGGGACGGAGACCCAGTACTTC. Translating gives CASSLGTSGTETQYF.

V gene TRBV27 combines with J gene TRBJ2-7; the match to TRBD2 covers 11 bases. CDR3 length equals 15 residues. Germline CDR1 and CDR2: MNHEY and SMNVEV (reference sequence). Losses at the gene ends were 2 bases for V and 5 bases for J; bases not matched to a gene: 5. CDR3 in amino acids: CASSLKLAGVHEQYF. CDR3 DNA sequence: TGTGCCAGCAGTTTAAAACTAGCGGGAGTTCACGAGCAGTACTTC.

The rearrangement links TRBV2 to TRBJ1-2; D is uncertain. The CDR3 sequence is 14 residues long. The V gene's germline CDR1 is SNHLY and CDR2 FYNNEI. The V gene lost 5 bases and the J gene lost 0 bases, with 10 bases spanning the gap. The CDR3 is CASSPIGANYGYTF. Written as DNA, the CDR3 is TGTGCCAGCAGTCCAATTGGAGCTAACTATGGCTACACCTTC. The variable domain in full, with the rest retrieved from reference TRBV2 and TRBJ1-2, is EPEVTQTPSHQVTQMGQEVILRCVPISNHLYFYWYRQILGQKVEFLVSFYNNEISEKSEIFDDQFSVERPDGSNFTLKIRSTKLEDSAMYFCASSPIGANYGYTFGSGTRLTVV.

This chain joins TRBV15 and TRBJ1-2, with TRBD1 identical over 7 bases. CDR3 size: 13 residues. J was trimmed by 7 bases and V by 9 bases; bases with no gene match: 11. In germline, CDR1 is LNHNV, CDR2 YYDKDF (reference sequence). The CDR3 DNA follows: TGTGCCACGACCCGTCCGGGACAGTCTGGCTACACCTTC. Residues: CATTRPGQSGYTF. Full variable domain (missing parts from reference TRBV15 and TRBJ1-2): DAMVIQNPRYQVTQFGKPVTLSCSQTLNHNVMYWYQQKSSQAPKLLFHYYDKDFNNEADTPDNFQSRRPNTSFCFLDIRSPGLGDTAMYLCATTRPGQSGYTFGSGTRLTVV.

This clone appeared a few times. The chain uses TRBV6-5 and TRBJ2-5; 7 bases match TRBD2. In germline, CDR1 is MNHEY, CDR2 SVGAGI. The trim removed 4 bases at V and 5 bases at J, leaving 4 bases unmatched. The CDR3 extends over 13 amino acids. The CDR3 region has the DNA TGTGCCAGCAGTTGGACTAGTTGGGAGACCCAGTACTTC. Translating gives CASSWTSWETQYF.

This clone turned up a few times. This chain links TRBV4-2 with TRBJ2-7; 9 nucleotides agree with TRBD1. There are 16 residues in the CDR3. With 0 bases clipped from V and 2 bases from J, the junction kept 5 bases outside the gene matches. Per germline, CDR1 LGHNA and CDR2 YNFKEQ. CDR3 region: CASSQDPGQGTYEQYF. The CDR3 DNA sequence: TGTGCCAGCAGCCAAGATCCCGGACAGGGGACCTACGAGCAGTACTTC.

The V gene is TRBV7-8, the J gene TRBJ2-4; the D gene is possibly TRBD2 (7 bases). CDR3 length: 16 residues. CDR1 is SGHVS and CDR2 is FQNEAQ in the germline V gene. The germline V and J ends were trimmed by 5 bases and 1 base, with 15 bases remaining between them. The CDR3 loop reads CASSVQGAGAKNIQYF. DNA for the CDR3: TGTGCCAGCAGCGTACAGGGAGCGGGGGCCAAAAACATTCAGTACTTC. Full variable domain (remainder filled in from reference TRBV7-8 and TRBJ2-4): GAGVSQSPRYKVAKRGQDVALRCDPISGHVSLFWYQQALGQGPEFLTYFQNEAQLDKSGLPSDRFFAERPEGSVSTLKIQRTQQEDSAVYLCASSVQGAGAKNIQYFGAGTRLSVL.

This clone was counted a single time. The V call is TRBV28, the J call TRBJ2-1; TRBD1 aligns across 10 bases. The CDR3 covers 15 residues. Trimming took 5 bases from V and 4 from J; bases not matched to a gene: 5. CDR1 and CDR2 (germline): MDHEN, SYDVKM. CDR3 sequence reads: CASSTGTGEYNEQFF. In DNA form, the CDR3 reads TGTGCCAGCAGTACCGGGACAGGGGAATACAATGAGCAGTTCTTC. Drawing the rest from reference TRBV28 and TRBJ2-1, the complete variable domain is DVKVTQSSRYLVKRTGEKVFLECVQDMDHENMFWYRQDPGLGLRLIYFSYDVKMKEKGDIPEGYSVSREKKERFSLILESASTNQTSMYLCASSTGTGEYNEQFFGPGTRLTVL.

The rearrangement links TRBV7-3 to TRBJ2-5; 8 bases line up with TRBD2. V lost 6 bases, J lost 5 bases, and 8 bases stayed unmatched. CDR3 length: 14 amino acids. CDR1 and CDR2 from the germline V gene are SGHTA and FQGTGA. In nucleotides, the CDR3 is TGTGCCAGCAGGGACCGGGGGGGAGGCGAGACCCAGTACTTC. This codes for CASRDRGGGETQYF.

J is TRBJ1-1 and V is TRBV5-1, with D unclear. V lost 2 bases and J lost 10, with 9 bases in between. CDR3 length equals 11 residues. Looked up from germline, CDR1 is SGHRS and CDR2 is YFSETQ. In DNA form, the CDR3 reads TGCGCCAGCAGCTTCGGACTTCGAGCTTTCTTT. Protein: CASSFGLRAFF.

The V and J genes are TRBV6-5 and TRBJ1-2; 8 bases map to TRBD1. J was trimmed by 6 bases and V by 6 bases; bases with no gene match: 6. The germline V gene encodes CDR1 MNHEY and CDR2 SVGAGI. CDR3 length: 13 amino acids. The CDR3 is CASSTDRENGYTF. The CDR3 region has the DNA TGTGCCAGCAGCACGGACAGGGAGAATGGCTACACCTTC.

This clone showed up just once. The V call is TRBV2, the J call TRBJ2-7; possible D gene TRBD1, 6 bases. There are 13 residues in the CDR3. V lost 8 bases, J lost 3 bases, and 14 bases lay in between. Germline CDR1 reads SNHLY; CDR2 reads FYNNEI. The CDR3 DNA follows: TGTGCCAGCCGGACAGAGAACCTCTACGAGCAGTACTTC. Protein product: CASRTENLYEQYF.

The chain uses TRBV11-2 and TRBJ2-7; 11 bases map to TRBD1. Germline V CDR1 and CDR2: SGHAT, FQNNGV. This CDR3 contains 15 residues. Unmatched junction bases numbered 6, after V lost 5 bases and J lost 3 bases. CDR3 nucleotide sequence: TGTGCCAGCAGCCCGGGACAGGGGGGCCTCTACGAGCAGTACTTC. This gives the protein CASSPGQGGLYEQYF.

The rearrangement uses TRBV2 and TRBJ2-3, with 12 bases fitting TRBD2. With V trimmed by 6 bases and J by 6 bases, 19 bases remained unmatched. Germline CDR1 SNHLY, CDR2 FYNNEI. The CDR3 is 19 amino acids. This CDR3 is CASSPFPSGRAMGRDTQYF. The CDR3 nucleotides are TGTGCCAGCAGCCCTTTCCCTAGCGGGAGGGCCATGGGGAGGGATACGCAGTATTTT.

This clone came up once. V gene TRBV20-1 combines with J gene TRBJ2-7; no clear D. The CDR3 is made up of 16 amino acids. The V end lost 3 bases, the J end lost 3 bases, and 21 bases lay between the germline ends. Germline CDR1 and CDR2: DFQATT and SNEGSKA (reference sequence). Here the CDR3 reads CSASEIKGLADYEQYF. The DNA of the CDR3 is TGCAGTGCTAGTGAAATTAAAGGGTTAGCCGACTACGAGCAGTACTTC.

The chain joins TRBV5-4 to TRBJ2-7, with TRBD2 matching 7 bases. CDR1 is SGHNT and CDR2 is YYREEE in the germline V gene (reference sequence). V dropped 2 bases and J dropped 0; count of bases not matched to a gene: 5. The CDR3 sequence is 15 residues long. CDR3 amino acids: CASSFGGGSSYEQYF. CDR3 coding DNA: TGTGCCAGCAGCTTTGGGGGGGGTAGCTCCTACGAGCAGTACTTC.

This sequence joins TRBV19 and TRBJ2-3, with D perhaps matching TRBD1 or TRBD2 (5 bases each). The CDR3 totals 20 residues. Per the germline V gene, CDR1 is LNHDA and CDR2 is SQIVND (reference sequence). Trimming left V 3 bases short and J 1 base short, with 26 bases between. CDR3 DNA sequence: TGTGCCAGTAGTATCCTGTCCTTCCGGGACCACGTTTTCGGCACAGATACGCAGTATTTT. This translates into CASSILSFRDHVFGTDTQYF.

The gene calls are TRBV5-4 and TRBJ2-4; 9 bases fit TRBD1. The CDR3 is 14 amino acids. V dropped 0 bases and J dropped 7; count of bases not matched to a gene: 2. Germline CDR1 reads SGHNT; CDR2 reads YYREEE (reference sequence). CDR3 DNA: TGTGCCAGCAGCTTGGTCGGGACAGGGAACATTCAGTACTTC. Its translation: CASSLVGTGNIQYF.

The genes are TRBV6-6 and TRBJ2-5, with D tentatively TRBD1 (6 bases). CDR1 is MNHNY, CDR2 SVGAGI, per germline (reference sequence). This CDR3 comprises 14 residues. The V end was cut by 0 bases, the J end by 2 bases, with 7 bases between. This chain's CDR3 is CASSYSGQQETQYF. CDR3 in DNA: TGTGCCAGCAGTTACTCCGGACAGCAAGAGACCCAGTACTTC.

The chain uses TRBV5-5 and TRBJ2-5; D remains ambiguous. The V gene's germline CDR1 is SGHKS and CDR2 YYEKEE (reference sequence). The CDR3 contains 12 residues. V lost 2 bases and J 5 bases, leaving 7 bases between the germline ends. The CDR3 protein is CASSLPSETQYF. The CDR3 DNA sequence: TGTGCCAGCAGCTTACCCTCCGAGACCCAGTACTTC. The entire variable domain, with the rest obtained from reference TRBV5-5 and TRBJ2-5, is as follows: DAGVTQSPTHLIKTRGQQVTLRCSPISGHKSVSWYQQVLGQGPQFIFQYYEKEERGRGNFPDRFSARQFPNYSSELNVNALLLGDSALYLCASSLPSETQYFGPGTRLLVL.

The V call is TRBV10-3, the J call TRBJ1-4; D unresolved. The CDR3 has 12 amino acids. Trimming took off 2 bases at V and 3 bases at J, with 1 base between the two ends. Germline CDR1 and CDR2: ENHRY and SYGVKD. The CDR3 protein is CAISEANEKLFF. CDR3 in DNA: TGTGCCATCAGTGAGGCTAATGAAAAACTGTTTTTT.